This TCR beta chain was identified in a study of CD8 T cells in ankylosing spondylitis (TCRdb year 2017). Notes on the research overall: The study profiled T cell receptor beta repertoires in healthy donors and ankylosing spondylitis patients to find disease-linked TCR variants. The whole study cohort included over 85 healthy donors and about two dozen ankylosing spondylitis patients. Peripheral blood was sampled, and synovial fluid was additionally collected from ankylosing spondylitis patients.

Findings and caveats that apply to the study as a whole: The disease-linked clones were reported as significantly enriched in matched synovial fluid samples from ankylosing spondylitis patients. Blood from ankylosing spondylitis patients appeared to be characterized by a TCR beta motif composed of 7 to 9 highly homologous amino acid variants. A CD8+ phenotype was shown by the disease-linked clones, which were found at relatively low frequencies in peripheral blood. Some motif variants had previously been reported in the synovial fluid and blood of reactive arthritis patients, which suggests shared mechanisms of disease initiation.

V ends up 5 bases short and J 4 bases short, with an unmatched junction base count of 7. The germline V gene supplies CDR1 SGHAT and CDR2 FQNNGV. The CDR3, from cysteine to phenylalanine, totals 15 residues. Only the CDR3 region is kept as DNA, spanning 45 bases read in frame from base 1. This sample was sequenced with an Illumina HiSeq 2500. Quantitative 5'-RACE with molecular barcodes was the method used to prepare the TCR beta libraries. For the original study's pipeline: Disease-linked TCR variants were identified with a new computational method built on a probabilistic model of VDJ rearrangement. TCRdb trimmed public reads at Q25 via fastp, called clones via MiXCR and kept in-frame beta chains. Rows are unified per CDR3 protein, each entry keeping the most common DNA and genes. TCRdb's processing, not the study's, gives the V and J calls here. A total of some 340,000 distinct CDR3 sequences appear in this sample, about 14% of them only once. Of the sample, roughly 0.99% falls within the top ten clones.

A note on this clonotype: Its cognate antigen has yet to be identified. No base qualities exist here, and no much larger clone lies one base off it.

The material sequenced was blood, either unsorted or a sorted T cell fraction (not recorded which). This TCR was sampled from a male donor with ankylosing spondylitis or in good health (not recorded which). The chain links TRBV11-2 with TRBJ2-2, with 7 junctional bases fitting TRBD1. The encoded CDR3 is CASSAWDRFTGELFF. The DNA sequence follows: TGTGCCAGCAGCGCCTGGGACAGATTCACCGGGGAGCTGTTTTTT.